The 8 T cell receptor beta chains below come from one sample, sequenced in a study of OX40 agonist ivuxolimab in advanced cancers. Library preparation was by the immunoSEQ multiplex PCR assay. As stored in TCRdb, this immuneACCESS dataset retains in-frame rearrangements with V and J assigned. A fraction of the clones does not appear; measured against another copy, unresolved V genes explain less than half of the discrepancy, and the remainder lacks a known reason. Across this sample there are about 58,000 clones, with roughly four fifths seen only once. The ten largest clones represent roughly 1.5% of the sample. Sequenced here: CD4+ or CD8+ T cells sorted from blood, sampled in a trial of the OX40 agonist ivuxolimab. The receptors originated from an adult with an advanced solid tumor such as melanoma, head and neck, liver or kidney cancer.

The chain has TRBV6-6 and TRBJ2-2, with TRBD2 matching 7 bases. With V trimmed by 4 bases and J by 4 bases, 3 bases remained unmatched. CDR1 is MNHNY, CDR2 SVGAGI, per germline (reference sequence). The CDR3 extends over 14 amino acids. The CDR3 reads CASSSGGRTGELFF. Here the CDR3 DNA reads TGTGCCAGCAGTTCGGGGGGACGCACCGGGGAGCTGTTTTTT.

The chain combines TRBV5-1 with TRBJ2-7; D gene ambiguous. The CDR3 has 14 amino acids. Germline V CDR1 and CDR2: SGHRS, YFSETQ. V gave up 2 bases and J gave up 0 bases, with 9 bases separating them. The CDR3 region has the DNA TGCGCCAGCAGCTTAGATCAGAGCTCCTACGAGCAGTACTTC. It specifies CASSLDQSSYEQYF.

As DNA, the CDR3 is TGTGCCAGCAGCTTAGAAAGGTCCAACGTCCTGACTTTC. Its translation: CASSLERSNVLTF. V and J are TRBV7-9 and TRBJ2-6; D remains ambiguous. Per germline, CDR1 SEHNR and CDR2 FQNEAQ (reference sequence). CDR3 length equals 13 residues. Between the trimmed V and J ends, which lost 1 base and 8 bases, there was a span of 6 bases.

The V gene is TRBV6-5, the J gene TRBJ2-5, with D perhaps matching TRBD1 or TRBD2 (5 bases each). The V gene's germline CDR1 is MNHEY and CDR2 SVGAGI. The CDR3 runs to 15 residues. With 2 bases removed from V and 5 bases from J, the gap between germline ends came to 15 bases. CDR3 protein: CASSYGQGAGETQYF. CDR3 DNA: TGTGCCAGCAGTTACGGTCAGGGAGCAGGGGAGACCCAGTACTTC.

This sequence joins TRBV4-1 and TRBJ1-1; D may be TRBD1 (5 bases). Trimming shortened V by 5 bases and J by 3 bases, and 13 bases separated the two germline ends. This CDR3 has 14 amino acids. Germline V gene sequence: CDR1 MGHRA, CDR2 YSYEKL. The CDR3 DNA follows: TGCGCCAGCAGCAGGGGACTTCTAGACACTGAAGCTTTCTTT. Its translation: CASSRGLLDTEAFF.

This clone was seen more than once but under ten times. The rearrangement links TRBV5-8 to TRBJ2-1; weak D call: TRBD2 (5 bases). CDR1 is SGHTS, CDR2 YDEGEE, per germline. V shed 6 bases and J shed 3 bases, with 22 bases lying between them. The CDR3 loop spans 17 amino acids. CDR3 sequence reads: CASINSARRAIYNEQFF. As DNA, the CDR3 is TGTGCCAGCATCAATTCTGCGCGGCGGGCTATCTACAATGAGCAGTTCTTC.

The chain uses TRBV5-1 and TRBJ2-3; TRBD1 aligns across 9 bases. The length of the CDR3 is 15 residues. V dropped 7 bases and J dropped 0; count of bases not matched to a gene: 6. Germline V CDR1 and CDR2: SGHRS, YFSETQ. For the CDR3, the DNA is TGCGCCAGCGGCTCCGGGACAGGGAGCACAGATACGCAGTATTTT. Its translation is CASGSGTGSTDTQYF.

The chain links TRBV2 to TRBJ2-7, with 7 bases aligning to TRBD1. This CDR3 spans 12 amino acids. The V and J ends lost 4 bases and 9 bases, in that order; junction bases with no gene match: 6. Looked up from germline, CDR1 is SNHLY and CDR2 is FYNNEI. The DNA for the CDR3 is TGTGCCAGCAGTGCCCGACAGGGTGTGCAGTACTTC. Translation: CASSARQGVQYF. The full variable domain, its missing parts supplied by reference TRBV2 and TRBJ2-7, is EPEVTQTPSHQVTQMGQEVILRCVPISNHLYFYWYRQILGQKVEFLVSFYNNEISEKSEIFDDQFSVERPDGSNFTLKIRSTKLEDSAMYFCASSARQGVQYFGPGTRLTVT.